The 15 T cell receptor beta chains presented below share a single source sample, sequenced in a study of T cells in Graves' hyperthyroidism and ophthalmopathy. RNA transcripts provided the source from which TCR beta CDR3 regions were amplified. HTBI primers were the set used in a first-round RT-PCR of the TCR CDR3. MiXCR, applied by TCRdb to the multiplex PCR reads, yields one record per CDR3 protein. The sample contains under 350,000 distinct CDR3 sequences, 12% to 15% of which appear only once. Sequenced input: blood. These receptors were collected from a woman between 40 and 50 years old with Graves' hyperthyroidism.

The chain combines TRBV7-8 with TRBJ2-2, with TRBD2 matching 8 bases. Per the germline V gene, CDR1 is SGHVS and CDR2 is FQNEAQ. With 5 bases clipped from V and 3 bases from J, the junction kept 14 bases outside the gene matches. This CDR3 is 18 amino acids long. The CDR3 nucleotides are TGTGCCAGCAGCGCACGCGGGGGGCGGAAGTTCGACACCGGGGAGCTGTTTTTT. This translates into CASSARGGRKFDTGELFF. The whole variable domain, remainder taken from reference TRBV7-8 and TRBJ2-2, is GAGVSQSPRYKVAKRGQDVALRCDPISGHVSLFWYQQALGQGPEFLTYFQNEAQLDKSGLPSDRFFAERPEGSVSTLKIQRTQQEDSAVYLCASSARGGRKFDTGELFFGEGSRLTVL.

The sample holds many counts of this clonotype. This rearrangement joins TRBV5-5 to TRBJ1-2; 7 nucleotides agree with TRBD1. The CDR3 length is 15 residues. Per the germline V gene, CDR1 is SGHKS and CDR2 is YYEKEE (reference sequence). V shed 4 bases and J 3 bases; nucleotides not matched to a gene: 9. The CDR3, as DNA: TGTGCCAGCAGCATGGGACAGAATGTGGACTATGGCTACACCTTC. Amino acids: CASSMGQNVDYGYTF.

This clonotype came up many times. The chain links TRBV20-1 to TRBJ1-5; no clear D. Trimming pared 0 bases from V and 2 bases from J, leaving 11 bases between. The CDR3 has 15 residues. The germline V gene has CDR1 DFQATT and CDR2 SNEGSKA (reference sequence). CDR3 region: CSAREGSGGNQPQHF. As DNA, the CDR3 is TGCAGTGCTAGAGAGGGAAGCGGTGGCAATCAGCCCCAGCATTTT.

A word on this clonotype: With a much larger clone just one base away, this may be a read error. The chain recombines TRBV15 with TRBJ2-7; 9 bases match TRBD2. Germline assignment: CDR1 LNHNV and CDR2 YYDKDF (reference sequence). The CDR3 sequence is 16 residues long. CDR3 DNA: TGTGTCACTTCTATAGGACTAGCGCAAAATTCCTACGAGCAGTACTTC. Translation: CVTSIGLAQNSYEQYF. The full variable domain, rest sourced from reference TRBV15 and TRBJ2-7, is DAMVIQNPRYQVTQFGKPVTLSCSQTLNHNVMYWYQQKSSQAPKLLFHYYDKDFNNEADTPDNFQSRRPNTSFCFLDIRSPGLGDTAMYLCVTSIGLAQNSYEQYFGPGTRLTVT.

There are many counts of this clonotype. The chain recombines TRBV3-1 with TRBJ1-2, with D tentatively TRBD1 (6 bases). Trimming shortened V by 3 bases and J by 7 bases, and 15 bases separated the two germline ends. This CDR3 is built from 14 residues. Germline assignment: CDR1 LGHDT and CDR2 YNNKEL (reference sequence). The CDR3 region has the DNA TGTGCCAGCAGCCAGGGACAAGAAGGACGTGGCTACACCTTC. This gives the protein CASSQGQEGRGYTF.

Here the CDR3 DNA reads TGCAGCGTTTGGGACTGGAACGAGAGCTCCTACGAGCAGTACTTC. This gives the protein CSVWDWNESSYEQYF. This chain uses TRBV29-1 with TRBJ2-7, with D tentatively TRBD2 (6 bases). CDR1 and CDR2 (germline): SQVTM, ANQGSEA. CDR3 size: 15 residues. The V gene lost 5 bases and the J gene lost 0 bases, with 17 bases spanning the gap.

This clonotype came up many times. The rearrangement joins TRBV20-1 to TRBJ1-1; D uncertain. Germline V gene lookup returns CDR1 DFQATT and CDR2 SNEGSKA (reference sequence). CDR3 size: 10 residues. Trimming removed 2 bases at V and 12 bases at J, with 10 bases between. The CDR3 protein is CSARLHSTFF. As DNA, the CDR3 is TGCAGTGCTAGATTACACAGTACTTTCTTT.

CDR3 nucleotides: TGTGCCAGTACGACAGGGCCCGGGGAGCTGTTTTTT. Its translation is CASTTGPGELFF. The chain combines TRBV2 with TRBJ2-2, with TRBD1 matching 7 bases. Trimming took 9 bases from V and 6 from J; bases not matched to a gene: 4. Germline V gene data show CDR1 as SNHLY and CDR2 as FYNNEI. CDR3 length equals 12 residues.

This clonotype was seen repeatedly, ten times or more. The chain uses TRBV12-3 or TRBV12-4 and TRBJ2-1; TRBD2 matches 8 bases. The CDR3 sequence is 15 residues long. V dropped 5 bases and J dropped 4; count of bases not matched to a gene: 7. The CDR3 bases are TGTGCCAGCAGTCCCTCCACTAGCGGATACAATGAGCAGTTCTTC. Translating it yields CASSPSTSGYNEQFF.

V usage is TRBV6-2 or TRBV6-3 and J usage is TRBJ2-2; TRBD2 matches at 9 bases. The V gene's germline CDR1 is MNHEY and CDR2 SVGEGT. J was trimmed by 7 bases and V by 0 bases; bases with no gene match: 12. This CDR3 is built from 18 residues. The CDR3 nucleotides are TGTGCCAGCAGTTACTCGATACGGCGGGGGGGGGCCGGCGGGGAGCTGTTTTTT. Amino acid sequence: CASSYSIRRGGAGGELFF.

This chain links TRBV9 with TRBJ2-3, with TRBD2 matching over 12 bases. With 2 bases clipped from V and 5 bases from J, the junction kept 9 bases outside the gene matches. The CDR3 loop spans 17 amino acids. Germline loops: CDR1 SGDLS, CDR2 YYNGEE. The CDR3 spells CASSVVPSGRAEDTQYF. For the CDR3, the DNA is TGTGCCAGCAGCGTCGTCCCTAGCGGGAGGGCGGAAGATACGCAGTATTTT.

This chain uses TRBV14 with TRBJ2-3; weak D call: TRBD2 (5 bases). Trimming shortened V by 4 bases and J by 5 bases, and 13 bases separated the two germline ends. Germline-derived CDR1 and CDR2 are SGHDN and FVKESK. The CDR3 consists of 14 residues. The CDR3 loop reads CASSRELGRDTQYF. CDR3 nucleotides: TGTGCCAGCAGCCGGGAGCTAGGCCGAGATACGCAGTATTTT.

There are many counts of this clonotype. The CDR3 DNA is TGTGCCAGCAGCTTCCGGGACAGACAAGAGACCCAGTACTTC. It specifies CASSFRDRQETQYF. The chain combines TRBV5-6 with TRBJ2-5; 7 nucleotides match TRBD1. V shed 2 bases, J shed 2 bases, and the junction held 3 bases outside the gene matches. CDR3 length equals 14 residues. The germline V gene has CDR1 SGHDT and CDR2 YYEEEE.

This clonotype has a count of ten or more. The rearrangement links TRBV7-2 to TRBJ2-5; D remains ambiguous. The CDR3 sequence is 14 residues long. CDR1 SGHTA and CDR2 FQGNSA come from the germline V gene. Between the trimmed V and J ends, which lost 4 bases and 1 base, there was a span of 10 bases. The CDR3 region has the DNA TGTGCCAGCAGCTCCGCGCGTACCCAAGAGACCCAGTACTTC. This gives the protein CASSSARTQETQYF.

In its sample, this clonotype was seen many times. The CDR3 DNA sequence: TGTGCCAGCACTTCCGGGGGTCTGAACACTGAAGCTTTCTTT. This sequence encodes CASTSGGLNTEAFF. V is TRBV6-1 and J is TRBJ1-1; maybe TRBD1 (5 bases). The length of the CDR3 is 14 residues. Germline CDR1 is MNHNS and CDR2 is SASEGT. V lost 7 bases and J 0 bases, leaving 12 bases between the germline ends.